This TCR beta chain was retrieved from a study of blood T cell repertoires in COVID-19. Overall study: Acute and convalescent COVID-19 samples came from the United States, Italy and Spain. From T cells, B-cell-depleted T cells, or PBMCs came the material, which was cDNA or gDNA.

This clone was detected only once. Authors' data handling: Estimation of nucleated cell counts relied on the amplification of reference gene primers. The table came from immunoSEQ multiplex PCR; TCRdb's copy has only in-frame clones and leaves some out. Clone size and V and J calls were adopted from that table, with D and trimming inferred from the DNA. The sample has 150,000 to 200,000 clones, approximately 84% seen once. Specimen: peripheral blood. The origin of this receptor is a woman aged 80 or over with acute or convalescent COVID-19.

The CDR3 spells CSVGDLSEQYF. The CDR3 DNA reads as TGCAGCGTCGGAGATCTGTCAGAGCAGTACTTC. This chain connects TRBV29-1 to TRBJ2-7, with D hard to call. CDR3 length: 11 residues. Germline CDR1 and CDR2: SQVTM and ANQGSEA. V lost 6 bases to trimming and J lost 7 bases, with 13 bases between them.